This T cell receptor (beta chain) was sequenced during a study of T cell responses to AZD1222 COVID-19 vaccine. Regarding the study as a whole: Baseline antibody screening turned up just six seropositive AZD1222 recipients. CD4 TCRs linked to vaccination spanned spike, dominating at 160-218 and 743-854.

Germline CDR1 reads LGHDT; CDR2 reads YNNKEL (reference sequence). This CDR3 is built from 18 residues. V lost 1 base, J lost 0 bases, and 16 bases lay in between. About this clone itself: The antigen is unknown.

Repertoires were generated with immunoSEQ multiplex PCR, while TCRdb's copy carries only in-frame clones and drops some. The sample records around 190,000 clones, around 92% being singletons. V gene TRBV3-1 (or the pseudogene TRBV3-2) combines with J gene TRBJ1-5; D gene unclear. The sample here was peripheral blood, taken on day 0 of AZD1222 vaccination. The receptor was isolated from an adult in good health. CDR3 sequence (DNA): TGTGCCAGCAGCCAAGGGACCCTTGTTCCTTATAGCAATCAGCCCCAGCATTTT. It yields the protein CASSQGTLVPYSNQPQHF.